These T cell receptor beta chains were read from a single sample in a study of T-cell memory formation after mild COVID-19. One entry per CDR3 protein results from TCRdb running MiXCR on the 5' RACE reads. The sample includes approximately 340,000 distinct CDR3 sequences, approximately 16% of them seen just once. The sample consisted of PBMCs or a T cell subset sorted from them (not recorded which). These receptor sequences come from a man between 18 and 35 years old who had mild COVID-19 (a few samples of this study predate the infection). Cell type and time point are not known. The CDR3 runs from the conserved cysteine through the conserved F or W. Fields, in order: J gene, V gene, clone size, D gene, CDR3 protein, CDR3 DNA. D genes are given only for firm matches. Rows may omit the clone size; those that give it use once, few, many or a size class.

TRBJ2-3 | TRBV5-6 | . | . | CASGFSGADTQYF | TGTGCCAGCGGATTCTCGGGGGCGGATACGCAGTATTTT
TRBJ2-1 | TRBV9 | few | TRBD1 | CASSVTNDRDNEQFF | TGTGCCAGCAGCGTAACCAATGACAGGGATAATGAGCAGTTCTTC
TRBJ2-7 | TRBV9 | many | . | CASSGSSSYEQYF | TGTGCCAGCAGCGGAAGTTCCTCCTACGAGCAGTACTTC
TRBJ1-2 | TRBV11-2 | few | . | CASSLWNSPNYGYTF | TGTGCCAGCAGCTTGTGGAACAGTCCTAACTATGGCTACACCTTC
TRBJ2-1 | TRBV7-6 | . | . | CASSPSAQGINEQFF | TGTGCCAGCAGCCCTAGCGCACAGGGGATCAATGAGCAGTTCTTC
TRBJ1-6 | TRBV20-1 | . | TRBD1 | CSATRDRVNSPLHF | TGCAGTGCCACTCGGGACAGGGTAAATTCACCCCTCCACTTT
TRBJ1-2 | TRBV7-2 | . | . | CASSLGPGSYGYTF | TGTGCCAGCAGCTTGGGGCCTGGATCCTATGGCTACACCTTC
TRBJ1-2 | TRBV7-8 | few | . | CASSLERLGSFDPNGYTF | TGTGCCAGCAGCTTAGAACGCCTGGGCAGCTTTGACCCTAATGGCTACACCTTC
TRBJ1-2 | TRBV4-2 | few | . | CASSHPERGSGWGYTF | TGTGCCAGCAGCCATCCAGAGCGGGGGTCTGGGTGGGGCTACACCTTC
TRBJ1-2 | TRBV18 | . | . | CASSPSSLPGSRGYTF | TGTGCCAGCTCACCCTCATCTTTACCGGGGTCTCGCGGCTACACCTTC
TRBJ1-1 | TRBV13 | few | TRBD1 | CASSADRGRTEAFF | TGTGCCAGCAGCGCGGACAGGGGTCGCACTGAAGCTTTCTTT
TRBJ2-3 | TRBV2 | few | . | CASASTDTQYF | TGTGCCAGCGCGAGCACAGATACGCAGTATTTT
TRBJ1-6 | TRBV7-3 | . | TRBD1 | CASSPRQGKNSPLHF | TGTGCCAGCAGCCCGAGACAGGGGAAGAATTCACCCCTCCACTTT
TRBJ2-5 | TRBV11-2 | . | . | CASSLDHQGGLQTQYF | TGTGCCAGCAGCTTAGATCATCAGGGGGGGTTGCAGACCCAGTACTTC
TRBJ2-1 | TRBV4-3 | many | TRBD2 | CASSQDTGGSYNEQFF | TGCGCCAGCAGCCAAGATACGGGGGGGTCTTACAATGAGCAGTTCTTC
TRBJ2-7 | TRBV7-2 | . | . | CASSMAYEQYF | TGTGCCAGCAGCATGGCCTACGAGCAGTACTTC
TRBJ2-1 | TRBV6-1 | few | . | CASSEEEGAFDEQFF | TGTGCCAGCAGTGAAGAGGAGGGGGCATTCGATGAGCAGTTCTTC
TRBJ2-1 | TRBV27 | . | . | CASRSLGLSYNEQFF | TGTGCCAGCAGATCTCTAGGCCTATCCTACAATGAGCAGTTCTTC
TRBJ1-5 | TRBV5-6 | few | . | CASSLGSRVGQPQHF | TGTGCCAGCAGCTTGGGGAGCAGGGTAGGTCAGCCCCAGCATTTT
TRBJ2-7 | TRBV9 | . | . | CASSLTRDFYEQYF | TGTGCCAGCAGCCTCACCCGGGACTTCTACGAGCAGTACTTC
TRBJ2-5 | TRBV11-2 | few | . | CASSLGPGFKETQYF | TGTGCCAGCAGCTTAGGTCCGGGGTTCAAAGAGACCCAGTACTTC
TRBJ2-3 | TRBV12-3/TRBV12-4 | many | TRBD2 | CASSFAAGVGTDTQYF | TGTGCCAGCAGTTTTGCGGCGGGGGTTGGCACAGATACGCAGTATTTT
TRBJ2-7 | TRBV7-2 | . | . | CASSLNRPPGDEQYF | TGTGCCAGCAGCCTCAATCGTCCACCAGGCGACGAGCAGTACTTC
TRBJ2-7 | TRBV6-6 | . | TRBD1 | CASSYRSYGQGGSYEQYF | TGTGCCAGCAGTTACCGGTCGTACGGACAGGGAGGCAGCTACGAGCAGTACTTC
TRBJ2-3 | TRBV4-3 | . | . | CASSQDMGTSTDTQYF | TGCGCCAGCAGCCAAGATATGGGGACTAGCACAGATACGCAGTATTTT
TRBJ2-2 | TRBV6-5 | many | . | CASSRRPETGELFF | TGTGCCAGCAGTAGGCGACCTGAAACCGGGGAGCTGTTTTTT
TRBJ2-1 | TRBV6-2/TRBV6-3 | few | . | CASTRPGTPYNEQFF | TGTGCCAGCACCAGGCCCGGGACTCCTTACAATGAGCAGTTCTTC
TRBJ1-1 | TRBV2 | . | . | CASRDGLHSNTEAFF | TGTGCCAGCAGGGACGGGCTCCACTCGAACACTGAAGCTTTCTTT
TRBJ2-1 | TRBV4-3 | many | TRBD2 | CASRPGTSAYNEQFF | TGCGCCAGCAGACCCGGGACTAGCGCCTACAATGAGCAGTTCTTC
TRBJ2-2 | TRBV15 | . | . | CATSRDLGGELFF | TGTGCCACCAGCAGAGATCTGGGCGGGGAGCTGTTTTTT
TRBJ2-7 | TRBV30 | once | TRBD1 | CAWSLGQGYEQYF | TGTGCCTGGAGCCTGGGACAGGGCTACGAGCAGTACTTC
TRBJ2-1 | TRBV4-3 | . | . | CASSQDTGYEQFF | TGCGCCAGCAGCCAAGACACGGGATATGAGCAGTTCTTC
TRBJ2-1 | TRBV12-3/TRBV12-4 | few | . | CASNWAPYNEQFF | TGTGCCAGCAACTGGGCTCCATACAATGAGCAGTTCTTC
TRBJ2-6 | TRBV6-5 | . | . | CASSLNPGANVLTF | TGTGCCAGCAGTTTGAACCCTGGGGCCAACGTCCTGACTTTC
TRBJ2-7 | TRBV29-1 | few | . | CSVERQRPYEQYF | TGCAGCGTTGAAAGGCAGCGCCCCTACGAGCAGTACTTC
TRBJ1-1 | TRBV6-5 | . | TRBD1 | CASSNRGGWTEAFF | TGTGCCAGCAGTAACAGGGGGGGTTGGACTGAAGCTTTCTTT
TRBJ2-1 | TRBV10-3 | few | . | CAISETGSYSYNEQFF | TGTGCCATCAGTGAGACGGGGTCCTACTCCTACAATGAGCAGTTCTTC
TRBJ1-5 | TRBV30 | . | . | CAWSDRFNQPQHF | TGTGCCTGGAGCGACAGGTTCAATCAGCCCCAGCATTTT
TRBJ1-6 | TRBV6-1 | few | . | CASRASRVFVDSPLHF | TGTGCCAGCAGAGCATCCAGGGTCTTCGTGGACTCACCCCTCCACTTT
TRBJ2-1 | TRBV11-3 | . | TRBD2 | CASSLLAGGINEQFF | TGTGCCAGCAGCTTATTAGCGGGGGGTATCAATGAGCAGTTCTTC
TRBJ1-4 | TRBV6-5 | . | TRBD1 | CASSLTGSNEKLFF | TGTGCCAGCAGCTTGACAGGGTCTAATGAAAAACTGTTTTTT
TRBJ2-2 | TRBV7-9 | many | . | CASSSRPMPGSATGELFF | TGTGCCAGCAGCTCCCGACCGATGCCAGGTTCCGCCACCGGGGAGCTGTTTTTT
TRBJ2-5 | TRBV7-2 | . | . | CASSTRDLRPQETQYF | TGTGCCAGCAGCACCCGGGACCTAAGGCCGCAAGAGACCCAGTACTTC
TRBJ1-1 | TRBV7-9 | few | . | CASSSPRRPNTEAFF | TGTGCCAGCAGTTCCCCGCGACGCCCGAACACTGAAGCTTTCTTT
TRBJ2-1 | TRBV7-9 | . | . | CASSLAGGGNEQFF | TGTGCCAGCAGCTTAGCGGGGGGAGGTAATGAGCAGTTCTTC
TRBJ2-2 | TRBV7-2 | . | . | CASSFQGVDTGELFF | TGTGCCAGCAGCTTTCAGGGAGTGGACACCGGGGAGCTGTTTTTT
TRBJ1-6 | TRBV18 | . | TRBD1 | CASSPRTGGENSPLHF | TGTGCCAGCTCACCCCGGACAGGGGGGGAAAATTCACCCCTCCACTTT
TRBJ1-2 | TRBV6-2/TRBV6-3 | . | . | CASRSNLNRADGYTF | TGTGCCAGCAGGTCGAACTTAAACAGGGCTGATGGCTACACCTTC
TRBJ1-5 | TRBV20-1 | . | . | CSARQVLEQPQHF | TGCAGTGCGAGACAGGTGCTGGAACAGCCCCAGCATTTT